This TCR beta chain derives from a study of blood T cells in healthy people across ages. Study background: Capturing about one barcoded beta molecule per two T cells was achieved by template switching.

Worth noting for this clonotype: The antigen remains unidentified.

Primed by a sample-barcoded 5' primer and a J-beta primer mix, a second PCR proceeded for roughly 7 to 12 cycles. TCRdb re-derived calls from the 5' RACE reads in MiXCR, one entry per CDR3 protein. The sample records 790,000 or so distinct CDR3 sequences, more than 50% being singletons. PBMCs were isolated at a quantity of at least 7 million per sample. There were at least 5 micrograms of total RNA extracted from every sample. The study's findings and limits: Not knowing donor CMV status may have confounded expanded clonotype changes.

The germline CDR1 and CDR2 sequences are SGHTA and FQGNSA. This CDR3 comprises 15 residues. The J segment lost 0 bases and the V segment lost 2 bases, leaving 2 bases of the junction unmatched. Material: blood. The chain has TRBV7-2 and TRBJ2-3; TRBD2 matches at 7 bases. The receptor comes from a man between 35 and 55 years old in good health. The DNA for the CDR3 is TGTGCCAGCAGCTTACGTAGCGGGAGCACAGATACGCAGTATTTT. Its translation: CASSLRSGSTDTQYF. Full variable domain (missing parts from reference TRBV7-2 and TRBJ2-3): GAGVSQSPSNKVTEKGKDVELRCDPISGHTALYWYRQSLGQGLEFLIYFQGNSAPDKSGLPSDRFSAERTGGSVSTLTIQRTQQEDSAVYLCASSLRSGSTDTQYFGPGTRLTVL.